This T cell receptor (beta chain) was identified in a study of T cells in Graves' hyperthyroidism and ophthalmopathy (dated by TCRdb to about 2019). Regarding the study in general: Peripheral blood samples were taken at initial diagnosis, before any treatment was given. To identify distinguishing TCR V-J signatures, a discovery cohort of around 98 patients was used, comprising 43 with Graves' ophthalmopathy and around 57 with stable Graves' hyperthyroidism. Whether ophthalmopathy could be predicted prospectively was tested in an independent validation cohort made up of under 20 hyperthyroidism patients plus 17 patients who later progressed to ophthalmopathy. For training and testing, the 100 or so patients in the discovery cohort were randomly divided in a 7:3 ratio. In addition, the study compared T-cell repertoires in thyroid tissue and in blood from roughly 6 Graves' hyperthyroidism patients. Following sampling, methimazole starting at 30 mg daily was given to hyperthyroidism patients, and high-dose intravenous methylprednisolone was given to ophthalmopathy patients. The paper describes TCR Vbeta CDR3 sequencing of around 130 peripheral blood samples, made up of about 41 ophthalmopathy patients, more than 70 hyperthyroidism patients and roughly 17 progressor patients. The investigation overall reported the following: In validation, the model predicted progression to ophthalmopathy with over 65% sensitivity and 72% to 85% specificity, a median of about 6.7 months before onset. A 13 V-J signature model separated ophthalmopathy from stable hyperthyroidism, with over 85% sensitivity and about 81% specificity in cross-validation and 80%/75% in testing. No statistical method was used to fix the sample size in advance, and group allocation was not hidden from the investigators. Most expanded thyroid clonotypes (frequency above 0.001) were also detected in blood, a finding suggesting that blood repertoires may reflect thyroid immune responses.

On this clonotype itself: The target of this receptor is not known. No clone much larger than this one lies a single base away; base qualities are absent.

Amplification of TCR beta CDR3 regions was carried out from RNA transcripts. For the first round of RT-PCR on the TCR CDR3, the HTBI primer set was used together with the Qiagen OneStep RT-PCR kit. The libraries were constructed in a second round of multiplex PCR and then size-selected and purified. The libraries were sequenced on an Illumina HiSeq2000 using paired-end 100 bp reads. The authors processed their data as follows. SOAPnuke was used to process the raw data, throwing out any read that contained adapters or uncalled bases, had a mean Phred below 15, or lacked an exact constant-primer or identifier match. COPE v1.2.5 was used to merge high-quality paired reads, and clonotypes were defined as unique nucleotide sequences. MiTCR v1.1 was used to align the clonotypes against IMGT TRBV, TRBD and TRBJ reference segments. Only V-J combinations with frequency above 0.0001, covering roughly 99% of repertoires, were analysed. A TCS score was defined as the ratio of F50 (clonal expansion) to E x V (chaos), with BLOSUM62-based TCRdist applied between CDR3 peptides within each V-J. Welch's t-statistics and random forest reduced roughly 530 V-J features to 13, which were used in a naive Bayes classifier (R e1071). The raw public reads went through TCRdb reprocessing: fastp at Q25, MiXCR clone calling, in-frame beta chains kept. One record per CDR3 amino acid sequence lists the most common genes and DNA. These V and J calls rely on TCRdb rather than the paper's analysis. The sample yields fewer than 850,000 distinct CDR3 sequences; 15% to 20% were counted once. Around 16% of the sample is taken by the ten largest.

Graves' hyperthyroidism was defined as stable when no progression to ophthalmopathy occurred over 18 months of follow-up. Hyperthyroidism patients were newly diagnosed, had a disease duration of under 2 months, and were aged 18 to 65 years. Exclusion was applied to patients with uncontrolled infections, other autoimmune diseases, pregnancy or lactation. Diagnoses were established on the basis of clinical symptoms, serum thyroxine and TRAb, thyroid ultrasound, and orbital computed tomography. PBMCs were separated from approximately 10 ml of fresh peripheral blood using Ficoll-Paque density gradient centrifugation. Trizol reagent was used to extract total RNA, and RNA quality was then checked on an Agilent 2100 Bioanalyzer. The receptor comes from a man in his forties or fifties with Graves' hyperthyroidism. The sequencing sample was made of blood.

The CDR3 region reads CAITPASYEQYF. The base sequence is TGTGCCATCACACCGGCCTCCTACGAGCAGTACTTC. The receptor chain draws on TRBV28 and TRBJ2-7, with no D gene named confidently. CDR1 and CDR2 were assigned from the germline V gene as MDHEN and SYDVKM. The CDR3 contains 12 residues, cysteine and phenylalanine counted. Of all the DNA, just the CDR3 is kept, 36 bases in frame from base 1. V drops 10 bases and J drops 0 bases, leaving 10 bases in between.